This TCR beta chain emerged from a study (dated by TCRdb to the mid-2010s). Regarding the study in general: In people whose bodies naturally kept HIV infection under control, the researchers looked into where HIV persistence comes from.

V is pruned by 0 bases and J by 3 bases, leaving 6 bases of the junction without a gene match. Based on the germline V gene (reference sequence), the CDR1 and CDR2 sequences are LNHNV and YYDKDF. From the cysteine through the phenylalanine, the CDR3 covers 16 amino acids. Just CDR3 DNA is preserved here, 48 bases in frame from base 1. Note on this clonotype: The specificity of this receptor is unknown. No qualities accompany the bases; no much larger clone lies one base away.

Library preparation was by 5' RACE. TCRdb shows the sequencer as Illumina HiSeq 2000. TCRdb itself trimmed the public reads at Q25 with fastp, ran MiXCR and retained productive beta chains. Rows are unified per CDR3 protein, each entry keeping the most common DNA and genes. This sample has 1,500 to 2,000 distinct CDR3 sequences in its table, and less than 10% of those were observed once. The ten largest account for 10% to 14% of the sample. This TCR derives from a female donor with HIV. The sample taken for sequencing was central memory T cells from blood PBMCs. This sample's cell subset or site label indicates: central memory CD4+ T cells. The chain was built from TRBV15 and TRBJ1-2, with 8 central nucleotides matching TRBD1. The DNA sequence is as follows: TGTGCCACCAGCAGAGATTACGAACAGGGGGACTATGGCTACACCTTC. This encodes CATSRDYEQGDYGYTF. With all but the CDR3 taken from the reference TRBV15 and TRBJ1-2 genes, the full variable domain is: DAMVIQNPRYQVTQFGKPVTLSCSQTLNHNVMYWYQQKSSQAPKLLFHYYDKDFNNEADTPDNFQSRRPNTSFCFLDIRSPGLGDTAMYLCATSRDYEQGDYGYTFGSGTRLTVV.